This T cell receptor beta chain was observed in a study of T-cell reconstitution after alpha-beta-depleted transplantation in children. The CDR3 is 15 residues long. Germline CDR1 and CDR2: MNHNS and SASEGT. Trimming pared 3 bases from V and 1 base from J, leaving 12 bases between. Unique molecular identifiers featured in how the TCRbeta library was prepared. From the PCR reads, TCRdb called clonotypes with MiXCR, one entry per CDR3 protein. The sample includes just under 550,000 distinct CDR3 sequences, approximately 20% of them seen just once. This clonotype was counted a few times. Here the sequenced sample was PBMCs from the stem cell graft donor, taken from the stem cell graft. The TCR was taken from a human donor who donated a stem cell graft to a child with acute lymphoblastic leukemia. The J gene is TRBJ2-5, the V gene TRBV6-1, with D maybe TRBD1 (5 bases). CDR3 amino acids: CASSDTSGPQETQYF. CDR3 DNA: TGTGCCAGCAGTGACACTTCAGGGCCCCAAGAGACCCAGTACTTC.